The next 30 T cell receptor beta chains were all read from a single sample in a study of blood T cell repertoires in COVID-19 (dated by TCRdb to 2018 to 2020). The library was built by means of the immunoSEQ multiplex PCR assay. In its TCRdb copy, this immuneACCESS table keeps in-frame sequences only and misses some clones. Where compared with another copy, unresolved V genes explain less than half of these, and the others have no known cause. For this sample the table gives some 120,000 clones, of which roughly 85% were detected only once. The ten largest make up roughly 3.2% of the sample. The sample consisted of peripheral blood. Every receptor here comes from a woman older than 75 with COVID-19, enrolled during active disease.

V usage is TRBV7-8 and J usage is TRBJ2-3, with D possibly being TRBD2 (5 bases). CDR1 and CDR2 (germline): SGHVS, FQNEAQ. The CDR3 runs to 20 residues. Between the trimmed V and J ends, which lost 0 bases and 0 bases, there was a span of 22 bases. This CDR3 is CASSLAGLGRGVPSTDTQYF. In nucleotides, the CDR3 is TGTGCCAGCAGCTTAGCGGGATTGGGGAGAGGCGTTCCTAGCACAGATACGCAGTATTTT.

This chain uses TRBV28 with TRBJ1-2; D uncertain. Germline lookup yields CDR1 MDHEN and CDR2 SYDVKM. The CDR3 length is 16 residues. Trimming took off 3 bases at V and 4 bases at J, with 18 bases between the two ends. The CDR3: CASSLASQFRGYGYTF. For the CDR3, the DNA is TGTGCCAGCAGTTTGGCGTCACAGTTTCGGGGCTATGGCTACACCTTC.

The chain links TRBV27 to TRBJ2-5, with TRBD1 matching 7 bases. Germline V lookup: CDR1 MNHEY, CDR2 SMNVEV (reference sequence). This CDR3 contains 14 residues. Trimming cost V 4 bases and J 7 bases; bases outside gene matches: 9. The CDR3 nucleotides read TGTGCCAGCAGTTCGACAGGGACAGTGGGGACCCAGTACTTC. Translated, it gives CASSSTGTVGTQYF.

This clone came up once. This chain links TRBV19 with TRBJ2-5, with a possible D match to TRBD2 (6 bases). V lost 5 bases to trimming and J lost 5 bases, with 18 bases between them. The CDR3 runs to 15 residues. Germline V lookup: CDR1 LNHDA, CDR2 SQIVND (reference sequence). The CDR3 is CASSEGQAGGETQYF. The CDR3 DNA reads TGTGCCAGTAGTGAAGGACAAGCCGGAGGGGAGACCCAGTACTTC.

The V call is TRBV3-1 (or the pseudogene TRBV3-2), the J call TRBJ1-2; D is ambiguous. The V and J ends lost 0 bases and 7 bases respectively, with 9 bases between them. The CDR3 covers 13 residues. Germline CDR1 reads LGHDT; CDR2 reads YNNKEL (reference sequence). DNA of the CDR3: TGTGCCAGCAGCCAAGACAATGGAGGTGGCTACACCTTC. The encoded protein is CASSQDNGGGYTF.

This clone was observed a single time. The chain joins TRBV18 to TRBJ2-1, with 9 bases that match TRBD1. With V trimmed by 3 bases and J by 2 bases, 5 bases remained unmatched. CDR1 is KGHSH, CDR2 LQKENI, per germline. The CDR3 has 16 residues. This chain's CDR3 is CASSPSGTGTYNEQFF. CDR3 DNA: TGTGCCAGCTCACCTTCCGGGACAGGGACCTACAATGAGCAGTTCTTC.

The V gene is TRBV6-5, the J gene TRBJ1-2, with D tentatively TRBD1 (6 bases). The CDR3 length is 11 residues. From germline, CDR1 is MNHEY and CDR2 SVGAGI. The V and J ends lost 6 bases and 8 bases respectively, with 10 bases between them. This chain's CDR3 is CASSAGAGYTF. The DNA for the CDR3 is TGTGCCAGCAGCGCGGGGGCGGGCTACACCTTC.

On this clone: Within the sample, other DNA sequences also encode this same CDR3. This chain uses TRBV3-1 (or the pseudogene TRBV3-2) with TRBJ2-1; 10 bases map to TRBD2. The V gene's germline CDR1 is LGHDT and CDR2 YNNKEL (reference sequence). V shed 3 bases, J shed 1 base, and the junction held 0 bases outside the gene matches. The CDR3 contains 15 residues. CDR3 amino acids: CASSQTSGSYNEQFF. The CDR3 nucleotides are TGTGCCAGCAGCCAGACTAGCGGGTCCTACAATGAGCAGTTCTTC.

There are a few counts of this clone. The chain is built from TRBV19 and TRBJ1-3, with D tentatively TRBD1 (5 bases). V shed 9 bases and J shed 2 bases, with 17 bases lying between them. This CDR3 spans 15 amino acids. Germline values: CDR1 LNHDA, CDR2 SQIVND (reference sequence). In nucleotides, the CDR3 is TGTGCCAGCCAACCCACGGGGGGAACTGGAAACACCATATATTTT. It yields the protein CASQPTGGTGNTIYF.

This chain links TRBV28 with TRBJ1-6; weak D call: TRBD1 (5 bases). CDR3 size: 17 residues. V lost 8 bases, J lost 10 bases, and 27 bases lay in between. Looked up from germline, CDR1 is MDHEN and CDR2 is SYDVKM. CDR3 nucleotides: TGTGCCAGCGGCTCGGCCGGATCGGGGGAAGAAGGATCACCCCTCCACTTT. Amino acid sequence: CASGSAGSGEEGSPLHF.

The DNA for the CDR3 is TGTGCCAGCAGCTTAGAATCTGGGAGAGCGGTTACCTACGAGCAGTACTTC. Translated: CASSLESGRAVTYEQYF. The chain is built from TRBV7-2 and TRBJ2-7; possible D gene TRBD2, 5 bases. The V end was cut by 1 base, the J end by 2 bases, with 18 bases between. The CDR3 runs to 17 residues. CDR1 SGHTA and CDR2 FQGNSA come from the germline V gene.

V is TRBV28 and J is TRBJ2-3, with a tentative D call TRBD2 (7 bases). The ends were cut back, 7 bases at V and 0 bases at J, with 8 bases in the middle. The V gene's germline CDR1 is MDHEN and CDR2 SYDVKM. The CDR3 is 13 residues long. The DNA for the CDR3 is TGTGCCAGCAAGGGGGGGAGCACAGATACGCAGTATTTT. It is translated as CASKGGSTDTQYF.

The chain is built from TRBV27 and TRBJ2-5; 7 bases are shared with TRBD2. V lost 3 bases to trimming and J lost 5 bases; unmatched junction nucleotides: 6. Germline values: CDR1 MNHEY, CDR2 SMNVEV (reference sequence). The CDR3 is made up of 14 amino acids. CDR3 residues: CASSFAGDGETQYF. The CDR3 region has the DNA TGTGCCAGCAGTTTTGCGGGGGACGGGGAGACCCAGTACTTC.

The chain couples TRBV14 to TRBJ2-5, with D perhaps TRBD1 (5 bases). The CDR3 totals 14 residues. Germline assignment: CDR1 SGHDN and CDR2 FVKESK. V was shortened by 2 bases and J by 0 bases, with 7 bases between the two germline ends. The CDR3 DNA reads TGTGCCAGCAGCCAAAGACAGTACCAAGAGACCCAGTACTTC. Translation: CASSQRQYQETQYF.

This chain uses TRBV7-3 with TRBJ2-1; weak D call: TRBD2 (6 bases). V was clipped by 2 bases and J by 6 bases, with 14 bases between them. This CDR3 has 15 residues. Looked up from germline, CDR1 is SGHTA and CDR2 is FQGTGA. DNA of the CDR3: TGTGCCAGCAGCTTATCCGGAGGGAAATCCAATGAGCAGTTCTTC. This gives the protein CASSLSGGKSNEQFF.

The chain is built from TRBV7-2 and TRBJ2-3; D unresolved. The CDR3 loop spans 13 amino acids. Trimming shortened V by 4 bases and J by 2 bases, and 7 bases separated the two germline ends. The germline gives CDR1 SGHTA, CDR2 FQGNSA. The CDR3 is CASSSYTTDTQYF. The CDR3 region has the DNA TGTGCCAGCAGCTCGTACACCACAGATACGCAGTATTTT.

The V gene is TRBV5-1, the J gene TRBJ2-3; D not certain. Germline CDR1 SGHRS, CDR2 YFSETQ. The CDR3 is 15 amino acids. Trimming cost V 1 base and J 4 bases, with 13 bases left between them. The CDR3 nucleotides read TGCGCCAGCAGCTTGAGAGTAGCAGATTCAGATACGCAGTATTTT. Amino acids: CASSLRVADSDTQYF.

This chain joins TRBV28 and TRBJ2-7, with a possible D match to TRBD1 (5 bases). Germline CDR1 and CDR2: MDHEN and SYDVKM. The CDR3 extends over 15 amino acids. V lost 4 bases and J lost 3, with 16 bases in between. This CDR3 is CASSSTGESYYEQYF. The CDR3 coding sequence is TGTGCCAGCAGTTCCACAGGAGAGTCCTACTACGAGCAGTACTTC.

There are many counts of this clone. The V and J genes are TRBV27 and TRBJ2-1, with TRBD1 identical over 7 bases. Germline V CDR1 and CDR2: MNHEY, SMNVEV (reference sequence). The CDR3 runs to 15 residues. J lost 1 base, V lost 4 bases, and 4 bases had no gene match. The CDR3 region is CASSWDSMSYNEQFF. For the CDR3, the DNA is TGTGCCAGCAGTTGGGACAGCATGTCCTACAATGAGCAGTTCTTC.

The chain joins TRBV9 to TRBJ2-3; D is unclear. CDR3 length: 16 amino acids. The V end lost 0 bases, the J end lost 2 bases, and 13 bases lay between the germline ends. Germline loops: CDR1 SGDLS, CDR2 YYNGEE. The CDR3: CASSVASGAFTDTQYF. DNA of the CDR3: TGTGCCAGCAGCGTAGCTTCCGGTGCGTTCACAGATACGCAGTATTTT.

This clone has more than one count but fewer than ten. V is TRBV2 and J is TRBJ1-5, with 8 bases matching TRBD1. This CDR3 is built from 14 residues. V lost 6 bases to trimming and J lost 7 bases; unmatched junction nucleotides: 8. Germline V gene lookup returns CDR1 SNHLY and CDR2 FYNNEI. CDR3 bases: TGTGCCAGCAGCCTGGACAGGGCGGGCCAGCCCCAGCATTTT. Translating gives CASSLDRAGQPQHF.

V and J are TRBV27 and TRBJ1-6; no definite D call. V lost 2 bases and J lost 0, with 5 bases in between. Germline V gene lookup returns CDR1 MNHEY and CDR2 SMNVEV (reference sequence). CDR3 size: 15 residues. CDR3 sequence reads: CASSLAGSYNSPLHF. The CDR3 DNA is TGTGCCAGCAGTTTAGCAGGCTCCTATAATTCACCCCTCCACTTT.

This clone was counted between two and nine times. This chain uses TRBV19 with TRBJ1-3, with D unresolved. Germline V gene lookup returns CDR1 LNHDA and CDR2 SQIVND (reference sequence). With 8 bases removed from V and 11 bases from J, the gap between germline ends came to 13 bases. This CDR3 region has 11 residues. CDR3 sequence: CASGEGSAIYF. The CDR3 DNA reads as TGTGCCAGTGGCGAAGGGAGTGCCATATATTTT. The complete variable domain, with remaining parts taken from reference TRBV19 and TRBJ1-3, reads DGGITQSPKYLFRKEGQNVTLSCEQNLNHDAMYWYRQDPGQGLRLIYYSQIVNDFQKGDIAEGYSVSREKKESFPLTVTSAQKNPTAFYLCASGEGSAIYFGEGSWLTVV.

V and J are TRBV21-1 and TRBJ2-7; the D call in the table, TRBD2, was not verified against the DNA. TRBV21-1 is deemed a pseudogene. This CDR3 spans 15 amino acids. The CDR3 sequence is CASNYPGLVSYEQYF. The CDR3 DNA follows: TGTGCCAGCAATTACCCGGGACTAGTCTCCTACGAGCAGTACTTC.

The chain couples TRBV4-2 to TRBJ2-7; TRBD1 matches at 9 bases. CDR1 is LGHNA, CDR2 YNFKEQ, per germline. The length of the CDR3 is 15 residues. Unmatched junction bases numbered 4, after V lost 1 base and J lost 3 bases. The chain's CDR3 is CASSQGDRGSYEQYF. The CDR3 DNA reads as TGTGCCAGCAGCCAAGGCGACAGGGGGAGCTACGAGCAGTACTTC.

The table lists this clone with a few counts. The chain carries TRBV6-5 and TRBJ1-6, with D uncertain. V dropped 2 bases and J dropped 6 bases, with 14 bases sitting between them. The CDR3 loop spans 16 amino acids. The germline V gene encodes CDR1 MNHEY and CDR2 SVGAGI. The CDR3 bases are TGTGCCAGCAGTTACCTCGACTTCGCAAGTAATTCACCCCTCCACTTT. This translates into CASSYLDFASNSPLHF.

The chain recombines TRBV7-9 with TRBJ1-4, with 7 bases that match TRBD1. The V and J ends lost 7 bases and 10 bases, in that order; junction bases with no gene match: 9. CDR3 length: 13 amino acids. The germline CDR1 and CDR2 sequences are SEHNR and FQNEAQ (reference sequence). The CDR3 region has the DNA TGTGCCAGCAATAAAGACAGGGTGGGAAAACTGTTTTTT. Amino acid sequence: CASNKDRVGKLFF. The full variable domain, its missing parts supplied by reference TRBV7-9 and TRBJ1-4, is DTGVSQNPRHKITKRGQNVTFRCDPISEHNRLYWYRQTLGQGPEFLTYFQNEAQLEKSRLLSDRFSAERPKGSFSTLEIQRTEQGDSAMYLCASNKDRVGKLFFGSGTQLSVL.

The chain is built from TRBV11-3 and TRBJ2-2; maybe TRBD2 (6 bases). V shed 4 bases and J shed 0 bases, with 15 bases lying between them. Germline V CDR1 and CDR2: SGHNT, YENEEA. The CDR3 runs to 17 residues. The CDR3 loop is CASSYGAGRSNTGELFF. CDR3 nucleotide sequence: TGTGCCAGCAGCTATGGGGCGGGACGGTCGAACACCGGGGAGCTGTTTTTT.

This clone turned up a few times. This chain's CDR3 is CASSPDRGYEQYF. The CDR3 coding sequence is TGTGCCAGCAGTCCGGACAGGGGCTACGAGCAGTACTTC. The chain recombines TRBV11-2 with TRBJ2-7; 9 bases line up with TRBD1. V trimming: 6 bases; J trimming: 3 bases; junction bases outside the gene matches: 3. This CDR3 has 13 residues. Germline V gene lookup returns CDR1 SGHAT and CDR2 FQNNGV.

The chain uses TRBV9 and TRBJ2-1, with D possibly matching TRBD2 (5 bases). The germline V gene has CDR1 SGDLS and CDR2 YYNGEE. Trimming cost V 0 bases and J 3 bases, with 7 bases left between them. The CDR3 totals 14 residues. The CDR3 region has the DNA TGTGCCAGCAGCGTAGTTACTAGCTACAATGAGCAGTTCTTC. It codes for CASSVVTSYNEQFF.